This note documents a single T cell receptor (beta chain) sequence. This sample is part of a study of blood T cell repertoires in COVID-19. As for the study in general: The study drew acute and convalescent COVID-19 samples from the United States, Italy and Spain. The analysed material was cDNA or gDNA that came from T cells, B-cell-depleted T cells, or PBMCs.

Original analysis: The assay estimated nucleated cells by amplifying reference gene primers. Repertoires were generated with immunoSEQ multiplex PCR, while TCRdb's copy carries only in-frame clones and drops some. The V and J calls and the clone size are those of that table, but D and trimming were determined from the DNA. The top ten clones hold around 4.2% of a sample with 55,000 to 90,000 clones, around 86% of them seen once. Sequencing was carried out using peripheral blood. This receptor was identified in a man in his sixties or seventies with active COVID-19.

CDR3 region: CATSRPGGSSYNSPLHF. CDR3 DNA sequence: TGTGCCACCAGCAGACCAGGTGGTAGCTCCTATAATTCACCCCTCCACTTT. The chain links TRBV15 to TRBJ1-6; D gene ambiguous. Germline values: CDR1 LNHNV, CDR2 YYDKDF (reference sequence). This CDR3 contains 17 residues. V was clipped by 2 bases and J by 0 bases, with 11 bases between them. Combining the CDR3 with reference TRBV15 and TRBJ1-6 gives the whole variable domain DAMVIQNPRYQVTQFGKPVTLSCSQTLNHNVMYWYQQKSSQAPKLLFHYYDKDFNNEADTPDNFQSRRPNTSFCFLDIRSPGLGDTAMYLCATSRPGGSSYNSPLHFGNGTRLTVT.